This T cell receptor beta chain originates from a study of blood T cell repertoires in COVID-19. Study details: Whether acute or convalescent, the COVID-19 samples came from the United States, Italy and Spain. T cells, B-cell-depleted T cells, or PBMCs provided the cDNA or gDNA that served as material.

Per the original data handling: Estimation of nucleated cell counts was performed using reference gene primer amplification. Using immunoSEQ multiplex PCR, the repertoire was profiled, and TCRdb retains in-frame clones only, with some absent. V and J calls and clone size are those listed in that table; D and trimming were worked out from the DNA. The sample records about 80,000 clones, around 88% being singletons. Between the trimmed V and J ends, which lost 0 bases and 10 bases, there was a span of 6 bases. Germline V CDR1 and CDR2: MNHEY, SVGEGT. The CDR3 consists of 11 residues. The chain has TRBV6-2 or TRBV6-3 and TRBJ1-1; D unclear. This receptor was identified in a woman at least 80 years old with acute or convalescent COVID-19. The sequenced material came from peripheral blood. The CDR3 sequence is CASSYSTRAFF. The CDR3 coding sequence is TGTGCCAGCAGTTACTCGACAAGAGCTTTCTTT.